The following is a T cell receptor beta chain sequence with its context. Its antigen is not known. Clones were sequenced by immunoSEQ multiplex PCR, and TCRdb holds only the in-frame ones, with some missing. The data contain approximately 260,000 clones, approximately 84% of them seen just once; the ten biggest clones take up less than 0.75%. CD4+CD25+CD127- Tregs, CD4+CD25- non-Tregs, CD4 and CD8 cells were sorted. The germline gives CDR1 SGHNT, CDR2 YYREEE (reference sequence). The CDR3 spans 15 residues. With 4 bases removed from V and 5 bases from J, the gap between germline ends came to 19 bases. This sample was taken from a study of Tregs in tolerant kidney transplant recipients. Study-level points and caveats: No direct test of biological reproducibility was done here. Findings come from small patient numbers and require larger validation. Activated donor B cell expansion appeared to reveal the most relevant donor-specific TCRbeta repertoire.

The chain recombines TRBV5-4 with TRBJ2-7, with D perhaps TRBD2 (6 bases). The source material was CD4+ T cells from blood. The clonotype originates from a human donor in good health. This chain's CDR3 is CASSRPVTSHNEQYF. DNA for the CDR3: TGTGCCAGCAGCCGACCTGTGACTAGTCACAACGAGCAGTACTTC.